The 10 T cell receptor beta chains given below trace back to one sample, sequenced in a study of T cell responses to AZD1222 COVID-19 vaccine. Sequencing was performed with immunoSEQ multiplex PCR; in TCRdb, only in-frame clones are kept and a portion is missing. The table has some 110,000 clones, 88% seen once. This sample comprised peripheral blood, obtained on day 0 of AZD1222 vaccination. The origin of the receptors is an adult in good health.

V usage is TRBV5-4 and J usage is TRBJ2-1; 10 bases are a match to TRBD1. The CDR3 consists of 15 residues. CDR1 SGHNT and CDR2 YYREEE come from the germline V gene (reference sequence). J lost 4 bases, V lost 3 bases, and 4 bases had no gene match. The DNA for the CDR3 is TGTGCCAGCAGCTCTCGGGACAGGGGTTACAATGAGCAGTTCTTC. This codes for CASSSRDRGYNEQFF.

The chain uses TRBV4-1 and TRBJ1-2; 9 bases are a match to TRBD1. This CDR3 is 17 amino acids long. The V gene's germline CDR1 is MGHRA and CDR2 YSYEKL. V shed 3 bases, J shed 4 bases, and the junction held 12 bases outside the gene matches. The CDR3 protein is CASSHLIRDRDPYGYTF. The CDR3 region has the DNA TGCGCCAGCAGCCACCTCATCCGGGACAGGGATCCCTATGGCTACACCTTC.

The rearrangement uses TRBV27 and TRBJ1-5; a possible D gene is TRBD1 (5 bases). The CDR3 loop spans 16 amino acids. In germline, CDR1 is MNHEY, CDR2 SMNVEV (reference sequence). Trimming shortened V by 2 bases and J by 1 base, and 12 bases separated the two germline ends. DNA for the CDR3: TGTGCCAGCAGTTTAGATGCACGGGGGAGCAATCAGCCCCAGCATTTT. This encodes CASSLDARGSNQPQHF.

This chain joins TRBV28 and TRBJ2-3; weak D call: TRBD1 (5 bases). From germline, CDR1 is MDHEN and CDR2 SYDVKM. This CDR3 contains 13 residues. Trimming removed 7 bases at V and 1 base at J, with 9 bases between. CDR3 loop: CASNGRGTDTQYF. DNA of the CDR3: TGTGCCAGCAATGGCAGGGGCACAGATACGCAGTATTTT.

About this clone itself: The same CDR3 arises from other DNA sequences in this sample as well. The rearrangement joins TRBV19 to TRBJ2-1, with 11 bases lining up with TRBD2. The CDR3 loop spans 14 amino acids. Germline trimming cut 6 bases from V and 7 bases from J; bases unmatched to any gene: 5. Germline V gene data show CDR1 as LNHDA and CDR2 as SQIVND (reference sequence). The CDR3 DNA sequence: TGTGCCAGTAGCCGGCTAGCGGGGGGAAATGAGCAGTTCTTC. It specifies CASSRLAGGNEQFF.

This chain links TRBV6-5 with TRBJ1-1; unclear D gene. The V end lost 2 bases, the J end lost 5 bases, and 9 bases lay between the germline ends. The CDR3 consists of 13 residues. The germline CDR1 and CDR2 sequences are MNHEY and SVGAGI. The CDR3 nucleotides read TGTGCCAGCAGTTACGAGGATTGGACTGAAGCTTTCTTT. The encoded protein is CASSYEDWTEAFF.

This rearrangement joins TRBV19 to TRBJ2-5, with D perhaps matching TRBD2 (6 bases). Looked up from germline, CDR1 is LNHDA and CDR2 is SQIVND (reference sequence). The V gene lost 1 base and the J gene lost 3 bases, with 21 bases spanning the gap. The CDR3 runs to 18 residues. Here the CDR3 reads CASSIAFPSVRPEETQYF. DNA for the CDR3: TGTGCCAGTAGTATAGCGTTTCCTAGCGTCAGGCCAGAAGAGACCCAGTACTTC. The whole variable domain, remainder taken from reference TRBV19 and TRBJ2-5, is DGGITQSPKYLFRKEGQNVTLSCEQNLNHDAMYWYRQDPGQGLRLIYYSQIVNDFQKGDIAEGYSVSREKKESFPLTVTSAQKNPTAFYLCASSIAFPSVRPEETQYFGPGTRLLVL.

The chain recombines TRBV7-2 with TRBJ2-7; 7 bases map to TRBD1. The J segment lost 5 bases and the V segment lost 4 bases, leaving 8 bases of the junction unmatched. This CDR3 region has 14 residues. The V gene's germline CDR1 is SGHTA and CDR2 FQGNSA. CDR3 in amino acids: CASSSSEGAHEQYF. CDR3 nucleotide sequence: TGTGCCAGCAGCTCCTCCGAGGGGGCCCACGAGCAGTACTTC.

The V call is TRBV7-2, the J call TRBJ1-2; the D is unclear. Trimming shortened V by 5 bases and J by 2 bases, and 18 bases separated the two germline ends. Germline values: CDR1 SGHTA, CDR2 FQGNSA. This CDR3 is 16 amino acids long. The CDR3 coding sequence is TGTGCCAGCAGCCCCTCGGGCGGGCGCGGGAACTATGGCTACACCTTC. This translates into CASSPSGGRGNYGYTF.

The chain combines TRBV6-1 with TRBJ2-7, with 10 nucleotides matching TRBD2. Losses at the gene ends were 3 bases for V and 6 bases for J; bases not matched to a gene: 8. The length of the CDR3 is 15 residues. CDR1 and CDR2 (germline): MNHNS, SASEGT. As DNA, the CDR3 is TGTGCCAGCAGTGAGGTTCTAGCGGGAGAGGCCGAGCAGTACTTC. It encodes CASSEVLAGEAEQYF.